The 14 T cell receptor beta chains below all came from one sample that was sequenced in a study of T-cell memory formation after mild COVID-19. TCRdb itself ran the 5' RACE reads through MiXCR, one entry per CDR3 protein. The sample includes under 700,000 distinct CDR3 sequences, roughly 22% seen only once; the top ten take approximately 12%. The sequencing input was PBMCs or a T cell subset sorted from them (not recorded which). The source is an adult woman who had mild COVID-19 (a few samples of this study predate the infection). Cell type and time point are not known.

In this sample, this clonotype turned up many times. The chain uses TRBV18 and TRBJ2-7; D is tentatively TRBD1 or TRBD2 (6 bases each). The V and J ends lost 3 bases and 2 bases respectively, with 11 bases between them. The CDR3 length is 14 residues. Germline V gene sequence: CDR1 KGHSH, CDR2 LQKENI. DNA for the CDR3: TGTGCCAGCTCACCGCCGGGGGCCACCTACGAGCAGTACTTC. Its translation is CASSPPGATYEQYF.

The table lists this clonotype with a few counts. This chain connects TRBV15 to TRBJ2-7, with D possibly being TRBD1 (6 bases). V lost 4 bases and J lost 10, with 17 bases in between. From germline, CDR1 is LNHNV and CDR2 YYDKDF (reference sequence). CDR3 length: 13 residues. As DNA, the CDR3 is TGTGCCACCAGCAAGAGGGACACTGGGTCCCAGTACTTC. Translating it yields CATSKRDTGSQYF. Using reference TRBV15 and TRBJ2-7 for the parts outside the CDR3, the full variable domain is DAMVIQNPRYQVTQFGKPVTLSCSQTLNHNVMYWYQQKSSQAPKLLFHYYDKDFNNEADTPDNFQSRRPNTSFCFLDIRSPGLGDTAMYLCATSKRDTGSQYFGPGTRLTVT.

This clonotype has only a few counts. The chain combines TRBV5-1 with TRBJ2-3, with 8 bases identical to TRBD1. Germline V CDR1 and CDR2: SGHRS, YFSETQ. This CDR3 is 16 amino acids long. V shed 4 bases, J shed 2 bases, and the junction held 9 bases outside the gene matches. CDR3 in amino acids: CASSHGQGPATDTQYF. CDR3 nucleotides: TGCGCCAGCAGCCACGGACAGGGCCCTGCCACAGATACGCAGTATTTT.

The table lists this clonotype with many counts. The V call is TRBV11-1, the J call TRBJ2-5; a weak D match, TRBD2 (6 bases). Per germline, CDR1 SGHAT and CDR2 FQDESV (reference sequence). Trimming stripped 1 base from V and 5 bases from J, with 11 bases between. The CDR3 totals 14 residues. The CDR3 reads CASSLDTAGETQYF. DNA of the CDR3: TGTGCCAGCAGCTTAGACACGGCGGGGGAGACCCAGTACTTC.

This chain uses TRBV28 with TRBJ2-1; 13 bases map to TRBD2. V lost 6 bases and J lost 9; bases outside the gene matches: 8. CDR1 is MDHEN, CDR2 SYDVKM, per germline. CDR3 size: 15 residues. The CDR3 is CASRILAGGSSEQFF. CDR3 nucleotide sequence: TGTGCCAGCAGAATACTAGCGGGAGGGTCTAGTGAGCAGTTCTTC.

The gene calls are TRBV7-2 and TRBJ2-3; D is ambiguous. CDR3 length: 14 amino acids. Trimming left V 5 bases short and J 2 bases short, with 11 bases between. CDR1 and CDR2 from the germline V gene are SGHTA and FQGNSA. CDR3 sequence reads: CASSPGPTTDTQYF. CDR3 nucleotide sequence: TGTGCCAGCAGCCCCGGGCCTACCACAGATACGCAGTATTTT.

This clonotype has a handful of counts. This rearrangement joins TRBV11-2 to TRBJ2-3; weak D call: TRBD2 (6 bases). Trimming took off 4 bases at V and 3 bases at J, with 11 bases between the two ends. The CDR3 has 14 residues. Germline V gives CDR1 SGHAT, CDR2 FQNNGV. CDR3 DNA: TGTGCCAGCAGCTCTAGCGAGCCGACAGATACGCAGTATTTT. Its translation is CASSSSEPTDTQYF.

This CDR3 reads CASSIRLAGSYEQYF. The CDR3 DNA is TGTGCCAGCAGCATTAGACTAGCGGGCTCCTACGAGCAGTACTTC. The chain joins TRBV7-2 to TRBJ2-7; 10 nucleotides match TRBD2. The CDR3 runs 15 residues. Germline V gene sequence: CDR1 SGHTA, CDR2 FQGNSA. The ends lost 5 bases at V and 0 bases at J; junction bases unmatched: 4.

The rearrangement joins TRBV7-2 to TRBJ1-5, with D unresolved. The germline CDR1 and CDR2 sequences are SGHTA and FQGNSA. The V gene lost 4 bases and the J gene lost 7 bases, with 11 bases spanning the gap. This CDR3 region has 13 residues. The CDR3 coding sequence is TGTGCCAGCAGCTCCGACGGCTGGCAGCCCCAGCATTTT. This codes for CASSSDGWQPQHF.

In its sample, this clonotype was seen a few times. The chain couples TRBV6-5 to TRBJ2-3; 11 nucleotides agree with TRBD2. The V gene end was trimmed by 0 bases and the J gene end by 6 bases; junction bases not matched to a gene: 5. The germline V gene has CDR1 MNHEY and CDR2 SVGAGI. CDR3 size: 16 residues. The DNA of the CDR3 is TGTGCCAGCAGTTACTCTAGCGGGGGGGCCAGGGATACGCAGTATTTT. Protein: CASSYSSGGARDTQYF.

This clonotype was recorded a few times. This chain links TRBV4-1 with TRBJ2-1; 7 nucleotides agree with TRBD1. The germline V gene has CDR1 MGHRA and CDR2 YSYEKL. Germline trimming cut 5 bases from V and 6 bases from J; bases unmatched to any gene: 10. This CDR3 comprises 15 residues. CDR3 sequence (DNA): TGCGCCAGCAGCTCACCGACAGGGAGCCCCAATGAGCAGTTCTTC. Its translation is CASSSPTGSPNEQFF.

The chain employs TRBV7-3 and TRBJ2-7; either TRBD1 or TRBD2 may supply D (6 bases each). Germline V CDR1 and CDR2: SGHTA, FQGTGA. The CDR3 is made up of 14 amino acids. V was cut by 3 bases and J by 3 bases, with 12 bases left in between. This chain's CDR3 is CASSFEGGFYEQYF. The CDR3 region has the DNA TGTGCCAGCAGCTTTGAGGGGGGATTCTACGAGCAGTACTTC.

This clonotype was counted ten times or more. The chain couples TRBV30 to TRBJ2-7; 10 bases are a match to TRBD2. The CDR3 length is 15 residues. Germline loops: CDR1 GTSNPN, CDR2 SVGIG (reference sequence). V gave up 2 bases and J gave up 1 base; unmatched junction bases: 5. DNA for the CDR3: TGTGCCTGGAGTAACGGACTAGCGGTATCCTACGAGCAGTACTTC. It translates to CAWSNGLAVSYEQYF.

V is TRBV6-5 and J is TRBJ2-1, with TRBD1 identical over 7 bases. The CDR3 totals 14 residues. Germline lookup yields CDR1 MNHEY and CDR2 SVGAGI. The V segment lost 1 base and the J segment 12 bases; nucleotides outside the gene matches: 9. The CDR3 DNA is TGTGCCAGCAGTTACTACCGACAGGGCCGAGGGCAGTTCTTC. Translating gives CASSYYRQGRGQFF.